This T cell receptor (beta chain) was obtained from a study of OX40 agonist ivuxolimab in advanced cancers. The CDR3 extends over 17 amino acids. V lost 1 base and J lost 3, with 19 bases in between. The V gene's germline CDR1 is WSHSY and CDR2 SAAADI. Generated by immunoSEQ multiplex PCR, the TCRdb table keeps only in-frame clones and is missing some. The sample lists over 75,000 clones; 87% were seen once. The sequence was collected from an adult with an advanced solid tumor such as melanoma, head and neck, liver or kidney cancer. The specimen comprised CD4+ or CD8+ T cells sorted from blood, sampled in a trial of the OX40 agonist ivuxolimab. J is TRBJ2-7 and V is TRBV10-2; a weak D match, TRBD1 (6 bases). CDR3 protein: CASSEWGHARKSYEQYF. The CDR3 coding sequence is TGCGCCAGCAGTGAGTGGGGGCATGCCCGAAAAAGCTACGAGCAGTACTTC.